Sequencing of this T cell receptor (beta chain) was carried out in a study of T cells in Graves' hyperthyroidism and ophthalmopathy. Study information: Peripheral blood was obtained at initial diagnosis, preceding any treatment.

This clonotype was seen ten or more times. Antigen unknown. From RNA transcripts, TCR beta CDR3 regions were amplified. Researchers ran a first-round RT-PCR on the TCR CDR3 using the HTBI primer set. A single record per CDR3 protein comes from TCRdb applying MiXCR to the multiplex PCR reads. The sample lists about 420,000 distinct CDR3 sequences, 15% to 18% occurring once. The CDR3 is 14 amino acids. Germline V gene sequence: CDR1 SGHRS, CDR2 YFSETQ. V lost 4 bases, J lost 4 bases, and 4 bases stayed unmatched. Lactation, pregnancy, other autoimmune disease or uncontrolled infection excluded patients. Diagnoses were made from clinical symptoms, serum measures (thyroxine and TRAb), thyroid ultrasound and orbital computed tomography. Broader study findings: Most expanded thyroid clonotypes above 0.001 recurred in blood.

This clonotype was obtained from a woman aged 18-29 years with Graves' hyperthyroidism. The sample was blood. V gene TRBV5-1 combines with J gene TRBJ2-7, with 11 bases that match TRBD2. The CDR3 reads CASSPGLADYEQYF. CDR3 DNA sequence: TGCGCCAGCAGCCCGGGACTAGCGGATTACGAGCAGTACTTC.